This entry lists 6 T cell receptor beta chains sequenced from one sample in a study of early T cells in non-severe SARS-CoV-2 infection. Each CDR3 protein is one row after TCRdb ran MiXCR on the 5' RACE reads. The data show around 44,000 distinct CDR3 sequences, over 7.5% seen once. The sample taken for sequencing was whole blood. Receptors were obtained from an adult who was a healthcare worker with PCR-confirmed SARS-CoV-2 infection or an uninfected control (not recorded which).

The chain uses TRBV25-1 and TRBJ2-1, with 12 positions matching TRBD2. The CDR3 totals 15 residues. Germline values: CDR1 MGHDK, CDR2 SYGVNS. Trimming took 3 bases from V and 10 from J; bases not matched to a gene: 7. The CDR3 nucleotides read TGTGCCAGCAGTGACGCTAGCGGGAGGGCCGGAGAGCAGTTCTTC. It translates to CASSDASGRAGEQFF.

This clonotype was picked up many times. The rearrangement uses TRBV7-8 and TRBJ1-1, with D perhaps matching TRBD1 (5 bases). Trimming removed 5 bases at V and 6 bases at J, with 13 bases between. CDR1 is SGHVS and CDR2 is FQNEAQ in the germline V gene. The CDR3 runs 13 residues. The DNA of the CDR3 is TGTGCCAGCAGCCAGCGCAGGGACCCTGAAGCTTTCTTT. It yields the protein CASSQRRDPEAFF. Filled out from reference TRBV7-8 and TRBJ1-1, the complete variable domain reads GAGVSQSPRYKVAKRGQDVALRCDPISGHVSLFWYQQALGQGPEFLTYFQNEAQLDKSGLPSDRFFAERPEGSVSTLKIQRTQQEDSAVYLCASSQRRDPEAFFGQGTRLTVV.

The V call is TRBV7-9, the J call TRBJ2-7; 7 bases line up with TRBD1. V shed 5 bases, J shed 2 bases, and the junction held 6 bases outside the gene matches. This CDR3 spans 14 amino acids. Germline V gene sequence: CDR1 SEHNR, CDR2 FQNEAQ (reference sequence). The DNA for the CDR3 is TGTGCCAGCAGCCCGGGGACAGCTACCTACGAGCAGTACTTC. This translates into CASSPGTATYEQYF.

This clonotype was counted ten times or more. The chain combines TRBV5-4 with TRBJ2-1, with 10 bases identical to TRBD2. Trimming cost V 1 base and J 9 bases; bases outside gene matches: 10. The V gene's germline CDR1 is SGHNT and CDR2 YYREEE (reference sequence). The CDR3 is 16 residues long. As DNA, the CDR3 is TGTGCCAGCAGCTTGCTGAAGCGGGAGGGCCTGTGTGAGCAGTTCTTC. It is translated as CASSLLKREGLCEQFF.

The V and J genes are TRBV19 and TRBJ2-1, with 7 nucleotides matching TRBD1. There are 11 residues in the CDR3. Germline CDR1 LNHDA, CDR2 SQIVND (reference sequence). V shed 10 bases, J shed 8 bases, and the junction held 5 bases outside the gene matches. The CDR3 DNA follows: TGTGCCACCACAGGGGAGTATGAGCAGTTCTTC. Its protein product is CATTGEYEQFF.

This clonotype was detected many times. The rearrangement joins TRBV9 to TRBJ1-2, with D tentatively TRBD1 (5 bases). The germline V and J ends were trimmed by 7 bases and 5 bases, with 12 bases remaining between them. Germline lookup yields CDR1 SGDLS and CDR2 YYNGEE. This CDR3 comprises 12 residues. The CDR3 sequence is CASDSGPYGYTF. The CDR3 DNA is TGTGCCAGCGATTCAGGGCCTTATGGCTACACCTTC.